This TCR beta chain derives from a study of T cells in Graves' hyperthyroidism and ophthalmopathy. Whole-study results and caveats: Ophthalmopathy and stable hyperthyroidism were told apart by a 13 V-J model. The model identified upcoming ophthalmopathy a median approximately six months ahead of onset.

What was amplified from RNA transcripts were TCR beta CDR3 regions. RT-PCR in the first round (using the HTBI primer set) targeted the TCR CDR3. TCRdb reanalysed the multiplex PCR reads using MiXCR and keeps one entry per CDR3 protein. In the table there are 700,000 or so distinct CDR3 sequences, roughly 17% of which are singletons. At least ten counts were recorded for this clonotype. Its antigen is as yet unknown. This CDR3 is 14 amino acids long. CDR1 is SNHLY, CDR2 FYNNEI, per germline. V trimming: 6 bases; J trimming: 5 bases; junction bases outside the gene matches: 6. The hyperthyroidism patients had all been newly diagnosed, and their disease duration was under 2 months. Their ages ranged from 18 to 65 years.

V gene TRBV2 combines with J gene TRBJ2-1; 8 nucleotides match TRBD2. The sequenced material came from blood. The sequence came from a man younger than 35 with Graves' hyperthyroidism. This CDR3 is CASRGGSGNNEQFF. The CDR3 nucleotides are TGTGCCAGCAGGGGGGGTAGCGGGAACAATGAGCAGTTCTTC.